These 2 T cell receptor beta chains came from one sample sequenced in a study of cytomegalovirus exposure and HLA in healthy donors (dated by TCRdb to 2017 to 2019). The method was the immunoSEQ multiplex PCR assay. A mixture of 60 forward primers for TCR Vbeta segments and 13 reverse primers for TCR Jbeta segments was used in the multiplex PCR. TCRdb obtained this table from immuneACCESS and retained in-frame rearrangements with V and J assigned. These tables miss some clones; where compared with another copy, unresolved V genes account for less than half of the shortfall, and the remainder is unexplained. The sample table holds 150,000 or so clones. 2.2% of the sample comes from the top ten. The sequenced sample was PBMCs. All receptors come from a woman under 30 in good health and CMV-seronegative.

The chain employs TRBV6-1 and TRBJ1-1, with D hard to call. Germline values: CDR1 MNHNS, CDR2 SASEGT. There are 19 residues in the CDR3. The germline V and J ends were trimmed by 2 bases and 7 bases, with 29 bases remaining between them. The CDR3 nucleotides are TGTGCCAGCAGTGAAAAGATGTCCCACCGGTTAGTTGAGAATGATGAAGCTTTCTTT. It specifies CASSEKMSHRLVENDEAFF.

The genes are TRBV7-9 and TRBJ2-1, with a tentative D call TRBD1 (5 bases). Trimming shortened V by 1 base and J by 7 bases, and 11 bases separated the two germline ends. Germline values: CDR1 SEHNR, CDR2 FQNEAQ (reference sequence). This CDR3 has 14 amino acids. CDR3 in amino acids: CASSLVVRGNEQFF. DNA of the CDR3: TGTGCCAGCAGCTTAGTTGTAAGGGGAAATGAGCAGTTCTTC.